These 5 T cell receptor beta chains were sequenced from one sample in a study of vaccination effects on CD4 cells after COVID-19. Here immunoSEQ multiplex PCR was the method, and the copy in TCRdb shows in-frame clones only, minus some. The sample includes some 50,000 clones, about 70% of them seen just once. Once cultured for around 11 days, the cells underwent separation to obtain CD4+ T cells. The antigens for these receptors are not known. The input for sequencing was CD4+ T cells from PBMCs cultured without peptide, taken before COVID-19 vaccination. These receptors came from a human donor who had a prior SARS-CoV-2 infection.

This clone was seen a few times. The CDR3 reads CASTAGGPAEYF. In DNA, the CDR3 is TGTGCCAGCACGGCGGGGGGGCCGGCAGAGTACTTC. J is TRBJ2-7 and V is TRBV2; 9 bases map to TRBD2. Trimming removed 7 bases from V and 11 bases from J; junction bases left unmatched: 9. The length of the CDR3 is 12 residues. The V gene's germline CDR1 is SNHLY and CDR2 FYNNEI.

There are a few counts of this clone. The chain combines TRBV7-9 with TRBJ1-1; possibly TRBD1 for D (5 bases). There are 12 residues in the CDR3. Trimming cost V 7 bases and J 10 bases, with 16 bases left between them. Germline CDR1 and CDR2: SEHNR and FQNEAQ (reference sequence). The CDR3 DNA sequence: TGTGCCAGCACCCACAGTAACGGGGGAGCTTTCTTT. It is translated as CASTHSNGGAFF.

The chain has TRBV15 and TRBJ2-7; D gene uncertain. The CDR3 is made up of 12 amino acids. Trimming removed 5 bases from V and 7 bases from J, with 12 bases in between. Germline CDR1 LNHNV, CDR2 YYDKDF (reference sequence). The DNA for the CDR3 is TGTGCCACCAGCCGGGCAAGCCAAGAGCAGTACTTC. Translated, it gives CATSRASQEQYF. Supplemented by reference TRBV15 and TRBJ2-7, the full variable domain reads DAMVIQNPRYQVTQFGKPVTLSCSQTLNHNVMYWYQQKSSQAPKLLFHYYDKDFNNEADTPDNFQSRRPNTSFCFLDIRSPGLGDTAMYLCATSRASQEQYFGPGTRLTVT.

The gene calls are TRBV7-3 and TRBJ2-1; 10 nucleotides line up with TRBD2. Trimming removed 6 bases from V and 7 bases from J; junction bases left unmatched: 6. This CDR3 has 14 amino acids. In germline, CDR1 is SGHTA, CDR2 FQGTGA. In DNA form, the CDR3 reads TGTGCCAGCAGGAGCGGGGGGGCCTCTAATGAGCAGTTCTTC. Translation: CASRSGGASNEQFF.

The chain has TRBV5-5 and TRBJ2-7; TRBD1 might be the D (7 bases). The length of the CDR3 is 16 residues. Germline CDR1 and CDR2: SGHKS and YYEKEE (reference sequence). V dropped 4 bases and J dropped 2 bases, with 19 bases sitting between them. The CDR3 sequence: CASSAPPSGGPYEQYF. CDR3 coding DNA: TGTGCCAGCAGCGCCCCCCCTTCAGGGGGGCCCTACGAGCAGTACTTC. The full variable domain, its missing parts supplied by reference TRBV5-5 and TRBJ2-7, is DAGVTQSPTHLIKTRGQQVTLRCSPISGHKSVSWYQQVLGQGPQFIFQYYEKEERGRGNFPDRFSARQFPNYSSELNVNALLLGDSALYLCASSAPPSGGPYEQYFGPGTRLTVT.